This TCR beta chain was found in a study of CD8 T cells in ankylosing spondylitis. Findings of the study overall: Prior literature has documented some motif variants in synovial fluid and blood from reactive arthritis. A motif of roughly 8 highly homologous TCR beta variants was seen as apparently characteristic of ankylosing spondylitis blood.

Each TCR beta library was made by quantitative 5'-RACE that incorporated molecular barcodes. TCRdb processed the 5' RACE reads anew with MiXCR; each CDR3 protein has one entry. In the table there are about 190,000 distinct CDR3 sequences, 10% to 15% of which are singletons. Trimming removed 4 bases at V and 4 bases at J, with 14 bases between. This CDR3 comprises 15 residues. Germline V gene sequence: CDR1 SGDLS, CDR2 YYNGEE. Ten or more counts support this clonotype. Antigen specificity is unknown. Material: blood, either unsorted or a sorted T cell fraction (not recorded which). This TCR was sampled from a female donor with ankylosing spondylitis or in good health (not recorded which). The chain couples TRBV9 to TRBJ2-2; no firm D call. CDR3 in DNA: TGTGCCAGCAGCCTCTCAGGAGAACCCACCGGGGAGCTGTTTTTT. This codes for CASSLSGEPTGELFF.